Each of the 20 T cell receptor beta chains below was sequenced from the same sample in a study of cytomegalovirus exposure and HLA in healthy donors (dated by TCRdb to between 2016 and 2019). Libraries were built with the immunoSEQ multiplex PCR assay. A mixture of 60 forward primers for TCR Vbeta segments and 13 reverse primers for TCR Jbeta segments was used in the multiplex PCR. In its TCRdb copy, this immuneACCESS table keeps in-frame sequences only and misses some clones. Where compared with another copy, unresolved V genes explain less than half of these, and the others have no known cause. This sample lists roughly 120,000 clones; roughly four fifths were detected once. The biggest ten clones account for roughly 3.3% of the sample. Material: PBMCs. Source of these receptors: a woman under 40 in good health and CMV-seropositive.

CDR3 sequence: CASSKGEVASGQSSSYNEQFF. In DNA form, the CDR3 reads TGTGCCAGCAGCAAAGGGGAGGTGGCTAGCGGACAGTCGAGCTCCTACAATGAGCAGTTCTTC. This chain uses TRBV21-1 with TRBJ2-1; TRBD2 was called by the table and not checked on the DNA. TRBV21-1 is given as a pseudogene. This CDR3 is 21 amino acids long.

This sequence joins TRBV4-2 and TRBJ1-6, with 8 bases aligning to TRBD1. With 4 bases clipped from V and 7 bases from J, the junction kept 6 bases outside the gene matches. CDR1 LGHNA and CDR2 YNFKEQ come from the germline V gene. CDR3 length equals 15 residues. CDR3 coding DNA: TGTGCCAGCAGCCGACTGACAGGGGTAAATTCACCCCTCCACTTT. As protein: CASSRLTGVNSPLHF.

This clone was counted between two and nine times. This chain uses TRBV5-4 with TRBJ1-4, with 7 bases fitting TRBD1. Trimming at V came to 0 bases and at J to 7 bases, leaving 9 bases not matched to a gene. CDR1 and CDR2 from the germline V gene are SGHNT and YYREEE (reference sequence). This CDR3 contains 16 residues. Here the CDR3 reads CASSLAFQGVGEKLFF. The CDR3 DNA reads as TGTGCCAGCAGCTTGGCCTTTCAGGGGGTTGGTGAAAAACTGTTTTTT.

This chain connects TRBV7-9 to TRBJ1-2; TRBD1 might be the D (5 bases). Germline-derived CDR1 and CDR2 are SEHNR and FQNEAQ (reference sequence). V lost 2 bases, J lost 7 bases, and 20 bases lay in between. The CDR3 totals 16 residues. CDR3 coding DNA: TGTGCCAGCAGCTTATCTTCTGGCCAGGGTATCTGTGGCTACACCTTC. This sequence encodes CASSLSSGQGICGYTF. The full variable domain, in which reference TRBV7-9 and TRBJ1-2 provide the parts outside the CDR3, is DTGVSQNPRHKITKRGQNVTFRCDPISEHNRLYWYRQTLGQGPEFLTYFQNEAQLEKSRLLSDRFSAERPKGSFSTLEIQRTEQGDSAMYLCASSLSSGQGICGYTFGSGTRLTVV.

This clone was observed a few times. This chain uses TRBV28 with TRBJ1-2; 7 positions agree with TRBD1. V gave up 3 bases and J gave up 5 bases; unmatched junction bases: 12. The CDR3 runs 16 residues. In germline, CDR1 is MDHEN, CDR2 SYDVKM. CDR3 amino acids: CASSFTQTGTVYGYTF. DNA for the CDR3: TGTGCCAGCAGTTTCACTCAGACCGGGACAGTATATGGCTACACCTTC.

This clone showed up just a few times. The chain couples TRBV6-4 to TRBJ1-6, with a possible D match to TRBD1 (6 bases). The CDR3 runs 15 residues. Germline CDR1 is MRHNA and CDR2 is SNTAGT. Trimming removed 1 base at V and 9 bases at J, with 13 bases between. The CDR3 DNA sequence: TGTGCCAGCAGTGACTTCCCAGGGGCAGGTTCACCCCTCCACTTT. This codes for CASSDFPGAGSPLHF.

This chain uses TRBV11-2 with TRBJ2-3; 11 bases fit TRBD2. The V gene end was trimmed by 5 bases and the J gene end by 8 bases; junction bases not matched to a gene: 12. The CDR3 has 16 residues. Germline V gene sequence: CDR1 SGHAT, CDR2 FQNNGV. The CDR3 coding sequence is TGTGCCAGCAGCCCTGGGGCTAGCGGGGGGTTAGGTACGCAGTATTTT. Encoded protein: CASSPGASGGLGTQYF.

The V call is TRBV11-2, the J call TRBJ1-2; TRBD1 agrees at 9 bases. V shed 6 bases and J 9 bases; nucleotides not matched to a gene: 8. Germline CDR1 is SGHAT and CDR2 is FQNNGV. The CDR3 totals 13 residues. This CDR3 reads CASSPGQGFSYTF. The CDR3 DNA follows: TGTGCCAGCAGTCCGGGACAGGGTTTTAGCTACACCTTC.

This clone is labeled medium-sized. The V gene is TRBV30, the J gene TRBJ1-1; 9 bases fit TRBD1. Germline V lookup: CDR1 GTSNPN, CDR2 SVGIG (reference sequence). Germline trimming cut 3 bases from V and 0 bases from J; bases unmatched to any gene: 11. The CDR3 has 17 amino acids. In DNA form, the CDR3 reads TGTGCCTGGAGCCCCAACGGACAGGGGACCGTGAACACTGAAGCTTTCTTT. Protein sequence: CAWSPNGQGTVNTEAFF.

In nucleotides, the CDR3 is TGTGCCTGGAGTACTGGGACAGGTTATCAGCCCCAGCATTTT. Translation: CAWSTGTGYQPQHF. This chain connects TRBV30 to TRBJ1-5; 8 bases fit TRBD1. Trimming cost V 2 bases and J 5 bases; bases outside gene matches: 5. Looked up from germline, CDR1 is GTSNPN and CDR2 is SVGIG (reference sequence). The CDR3 has 14 residues.

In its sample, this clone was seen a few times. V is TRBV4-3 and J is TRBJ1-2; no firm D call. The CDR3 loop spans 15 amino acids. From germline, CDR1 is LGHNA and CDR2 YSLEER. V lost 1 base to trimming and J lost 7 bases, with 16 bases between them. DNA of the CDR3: TGCGCCAGCAGCCAAGTGACCGCGGGAGAGTCTGGCTACACCTTC. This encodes CASSQVTAGESGYTF.

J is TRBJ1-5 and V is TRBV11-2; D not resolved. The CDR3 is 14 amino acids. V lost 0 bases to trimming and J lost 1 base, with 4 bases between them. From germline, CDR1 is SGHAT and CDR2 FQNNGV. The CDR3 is CASSLDRSNQPQHF. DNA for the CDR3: TGTGCCAGCAGCTTAGATAGAAGCAATCAGCCCCAGCATTTT.

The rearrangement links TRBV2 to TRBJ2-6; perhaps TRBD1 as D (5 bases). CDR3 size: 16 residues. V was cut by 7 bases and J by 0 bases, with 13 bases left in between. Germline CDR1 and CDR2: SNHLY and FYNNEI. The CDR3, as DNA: TGTGCCAGCAAGACAGATTTATCCTCTGGGGCCAACGTCCTGACTTTC. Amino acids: CASKTDLSSGANVLTF.

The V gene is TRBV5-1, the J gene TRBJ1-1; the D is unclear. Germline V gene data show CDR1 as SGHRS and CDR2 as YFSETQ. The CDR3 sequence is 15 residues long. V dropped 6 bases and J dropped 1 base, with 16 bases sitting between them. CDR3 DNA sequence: TGCGCCAGCACGGCGGCGCTGGGTCCGAACACTGAAGCTTTCTTT. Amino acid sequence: CASTAALGPNTEAFF.

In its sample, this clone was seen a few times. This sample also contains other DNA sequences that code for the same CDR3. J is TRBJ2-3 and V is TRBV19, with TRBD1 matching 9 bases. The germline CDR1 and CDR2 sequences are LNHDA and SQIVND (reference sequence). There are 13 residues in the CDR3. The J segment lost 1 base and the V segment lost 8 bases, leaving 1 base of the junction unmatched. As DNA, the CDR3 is TGTGCCAGTCGGGACAGGGGCACAGATACGCAGTATTTT. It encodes CASRDRGTDTQYF.

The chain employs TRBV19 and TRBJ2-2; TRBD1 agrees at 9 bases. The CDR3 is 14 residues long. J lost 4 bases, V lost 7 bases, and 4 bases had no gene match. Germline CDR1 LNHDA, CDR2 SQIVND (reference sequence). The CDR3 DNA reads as TGTGCCAGTACGGACAGGGGACTCACCGGGGAGCTGTTTTTT. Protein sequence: CASTDRGLTGELFF.

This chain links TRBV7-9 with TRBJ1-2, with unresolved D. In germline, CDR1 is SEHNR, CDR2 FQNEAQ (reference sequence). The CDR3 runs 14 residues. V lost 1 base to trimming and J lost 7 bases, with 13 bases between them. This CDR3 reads CASSLGEGERGYTF. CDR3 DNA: TGTGCCAGCAGCTTAGGAGAGGGTGAACGTGGCTACACCTTC.

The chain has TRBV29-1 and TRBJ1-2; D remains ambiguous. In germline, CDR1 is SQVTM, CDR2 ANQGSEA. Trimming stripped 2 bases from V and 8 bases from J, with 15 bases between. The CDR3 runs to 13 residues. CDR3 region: CSVEKTPENGYTF. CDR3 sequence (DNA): TGCAGCGTTGAAAAGACACCCGAAAACGGCTACACCTTC.

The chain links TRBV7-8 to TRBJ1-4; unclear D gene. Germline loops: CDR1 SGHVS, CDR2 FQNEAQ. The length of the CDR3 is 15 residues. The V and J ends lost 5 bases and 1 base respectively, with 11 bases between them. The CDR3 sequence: CASSQDYLTNEKLFF. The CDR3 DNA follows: TGTGCCAGCAGCCAGGATTACCTAACTAATGAAAAACTGTTTTTT.

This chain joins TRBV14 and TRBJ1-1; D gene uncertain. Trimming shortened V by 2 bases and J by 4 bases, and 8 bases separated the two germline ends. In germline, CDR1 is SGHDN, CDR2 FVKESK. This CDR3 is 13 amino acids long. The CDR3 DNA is TGTGCCAGCAGCCAATCCTCCCGCACTGAAGCTTTCTTT. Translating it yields CASSQSSRTEAFF.